This T cell receptor beta chain is drawn from a study of shared clonotypes between healthy human individuals. Some clones are missing from TCRdb's copy, which holds only in-frame ones; the method was immunoSEQ multiplex PCR. The data hold around 560,000 clones, with approximately 95% observed a single time. V lost 2 bases to trimming and J lost 5 bases, with 7 bases between them. The CDR3 length is 13 residues. CDR1 SGHNT and CDR2 YENEEA come from the germline V gene. Positively selected for CCR7, the CD45RO-negative cells used as naive CD8 cells excluded terminally differentiated effector memory CD45RA+ cells.

The sequencing input was naive CD8+ T cells sorted from blood. The TCR was taken from a woman in her twenties or thirties in good health. The chain joins TRBV11-3 to TRBJ2-4, with unresolved D. In nucleotides, the CDR3 is TGTGCCAGCAGCTTACGGACGGAAAACATTCAGTACTTC. The encoded protein is CASSLRTENIQYF.